This entry lists 30 T cell receptor beta chains sequenced from one sample in a study of T cell changes during pregnancy in multiple sclerosis. Sequencing used immunoSEQ multiplex PCR; TCRdb keeps in-frame clones, though not all of them. The sample consists of about 77,000 clones, roughly 90% of them appearing once. Source: peripheral blood, taken before pregnancy. The receptors derive from a female donor with multiple sclerosis, enrolled in a pregnancy study.

This sequence joins TRBV4-1 and TRBJ2-7; 9 bases are a match to TRBD1. J was trimmed by 1 base and V by 0 bases; bases with no gene match: 4. CDR1 is MGHRA, CDR2 YSYEKL, per germline. This CDR3 spans 16 amino acids. This CDR3 is CASSQDRTGVSYEQYF. In DNA form, the CDR3 reads TGCGCCAGCAGCCAAGATCGGACAGGGGTTTCCTACGAGCAGTACTTC.

This clone was seen just once. The rearrangement links TRBV6-6 to TRBJ1-2; 7 bases fit TRBD1. Losses at the gene ends were 3 bases for V and 4 bases for J; bases not matched to a gene: 11. This CDR3 is 16 amino acids long. Germline CDR1 and CDR2: MNHNY and SVGAGI (reference sequence). The CDR3, as DNA: TGTGCCAGCAGTTATGAAAAGGGGGCGGGGATCTATGGCTACACCTTC. This sequence encodes CASSYEKGAGIYGYTF.

The chain uses TRBV5-1 and TRBJ2-7; TRBD2 matches at 10 bases. Losses at the gene ends were 3 bases for V and 5 bases for J; bases not matched to a gene: 5. CDR1 SGHRS and CDR2 YFSETQ come from the germline V gene. CDR3 length equals 14 residues. The CDR3: CASSSSGGADEQYF. In nucleotides, the CDR3 is TGCGCCAGCAGCTCAAGCGGGGGGGCCGACGAGCAGTACTTC.

The chain's CDR3 is CASSFNRNQPQHF. Written as DNA, the CDR3 is TGTGCCAGCAGCTTCAACAGGAATCAGCCCCAGCATTTT. The V gene is TRBV7-2, the J gene TRBJ1-5, with D possibly matching TRBD1 (5 bases). Germline lookup yields CDR1 SGHTA and CDR2 FQGNSA. The CDR3 consists of 13 residues. Trimming stripped 3 bases from V and 4 bases from J, with 7 bases between.

The chain carries TRBV4-1 and TRBJ2-7; D not resolved. Germline CDR1 reads MGHRA; CDR2 reads YSYEKL. The CDR3 runs 15 residues. Trimming took off 2 bases at V and 1 base at J, with 12 bases between the two ends. The CDR3 is CASSQRLHSSYEQYF. CDR3 DNA: TGCGCCAGCAGCCAAAGGCTTCACAGTTCCTACGAGCAGTACTTC.

The V call is TRBV10-3, the J call TRBJ1-4; D ambiguous. V lost 8 bases, J lost 7 bases, and 11 bases lay in between. In germline, CDR1 is ENHRY, CDR2 SYGVKD. This CDR3 has 12 residues. The CDR3 DNA reads as TGTGCCATCGGAGGGCCGGGTGAAAAACTGTTTTTT. It yields the protein CAIGGPGEKLFF.

The chain links TRBV19 to TRBJ1-2; 8 bases are shared with TRBD1. Germline CDR1 reads LNHDA; CDR2 reads SQIVND (reference sequence). V shed 0 bases, J shed 2 bases, and the junction held 2 bases outside the gene matches. The CDR3 contains 15 residues. The CDR3 reads CASSIDWTGNYGYTF. In nucleotides, the CDR3 is TGTGCCAGTAGTATAGATTGGACAGGGAACTATGGCTACACCTTC.

The chain has TRBV5-1 and TRBJ2-3; TRBD2 matches 7 bases. The CDR3 has 14 residues. The trim removed 4 bases at V and 3 bases at J, leaving 5 bases unmatched. Germline lookup yields CDR1 SGHRS and CDR2 YFSETQ. CDR3 sequence reads: CASSPSGRTDTQYF. In nucleotides, the CDR3 is TGCGCCAGCAGCCCTAGCGGTCGGACAGATACGCAGTATTTT.

This clone was observed a handful of times. The chain has TRBV29-1 and TRBJ1-2, with 7 bases that match TRBD1. Germline assignment: CDR1 SQVTM and CDR2 ANQGSEA. The ends lost 7 bases at V and 7 bases at J; junction bases unmatched: 18. The CDR3 has 15 residues. CDR3 in DNA: TGCAGCGCTTTTATACCGGGACAGCATGTGAGTGGCTACACCTTC. As protein: CSAFIPGQHVSGYTF.

This clone was found a few times. V usage is TRBV7-2 and J usage is TRBJ1-2; 8 bases fit TRBD1. Unmatched junction bases numbered 9, after V lost 4 bases and J lost 8 bases. There are 14 residues in the CDR3. Germline V CDR1 and CDR2: SGHTA, FQGNSA. Written as DNA, the CDR3 is TGTGCCAGCAGCTCACCTCTAACAGGGGGAGGCTACACCTTC. It yields the protein CASSSPLTGGGYTF.

The V call is TRBV6-5, the J call TRBJ1-1, with D possibly TRBD1 on 6 matching bases. Trimming removed 0 bases at V and 10 bases at J, with 18 bases between. The CDR3 length is 15 residues. Germline assignment: CDR1 MNHEY and CDR2 SVGAGI. CDR3 in DNA: TGTGCCAGCAGTTACTCGGGGGCTGGTGGTCAGGGAGCTTTCTTT. Encoded protein: CASSYSGAGGQGAFF.

A single count supports this clone. This chain joins TRBV6-1 and TRBJ1-3, with D unclear. Germline CDR1 MNHNS, CDR2 SASEGT. Trimming removed 4 bases at V and 0 bases at J, with 13 bases between. This CDR3 spans 16 amino acids. For the CDR3, the DNA is TGTGCCAGCAGTGTGGAGACTCGGCCCTCTGGAAACACCATATATTTT. This translates into CASSVETRPSGNTIYF.

CDR3 nucleotide sequence: TGTGCCTGGAGTGGGGGGACAGGGGACTCCTACGAGCAGTACTTC. It specifies CAWSGGTGDSYEQYF. The chain recombines TRBV30 with TRBJ2-7; 10 bases are a match to TRBD1. Trimming removed 1 base from V and 0 bases from J; junction bases left unmatched: 3. This CDR3 comprises 15 residues. Germline V gene lookup returns CDR1 GTSNPN and CDR2 SVGIG (reference sequence).

The chain joins TRBV4-3 to TRBJ2-1, with D possibly being TRBD1 (5 bases). This CDR3 has 12 residues. The V end lost 1 base, the J end lost 8 bases, and 6 bases lay between the germline ends. CDR1 and CDR2 from the germline V gene are LGHNA and YSLEER. Here the CDR3 reads CASSQGGYEQFF. The CDR3 DNA is TGCGCCAGCAGCCAAGGGGGCTATGAGCAGTTCTTC.

CDR3 bases: TGTGCCAGCAGCCCCGGGACAGCACTTAACTATGGCTACACCTTC. Translated: CASSPGTALNYGYTF. V is TRBV5-4 and J is TRBJ1-2, with TRBD1 matching over 7 bases. Unmatched junction bases numbered 7, after V lost 4 bases and J lost 1 base. CDR1 is SGHNT and CDR2 is YYREEE in the germline V gene (reference sequence). The CDR3 is made up of 15 amino acids.

This clone was detected only a few times. The chain recombines TRBV6-5 with TRBJ1-2; 9 bases line up with TRBD1. The CDR3 has 15 amino acids. Trimming cost V 5 bases and J 2 bases; bases outside gene matches: 6. Germline-derived CDR1 and CDR2 are MNHEY and SVGAGI. The CDR3, as DNA: TGTGCCAGCAGTCTGTACAGGGGGCCAAACTATGGCTACACCTTC. It yields the protein CASSLYRGPNYGYTF.

The genes are TRBV12-5 and TRBJ2-5; 12 bases are shared with TRBD2. This CDR3 is 16 amino acids long. Losses at the gene ends were 1 base for V and 5 bases for J; bases not matched to a gene: 5. Germline V gives CDR1 LGHNT, CDR2 FRNRAP. The CDR3 loop reads CASGLGLAGVGETQYF. The CDR3 coding sequence is TGTGCTAGTGGTTTGGGACTAGCGGGGGTAGGGGAGACCCAGTACTTC.

This chain links TRBV7-2 with TRBJ1-1; TRBD1 might be the D (5 bases). The CDR3 contains 14 residues. V was trimmed by 4 bases and J by 3 bases, leaving 12 bases between them. Germline CDR1 SGHTA, CDR2 FQGNSA. CDR3 amino acids: CASSYIGVYTEAFF. CDR3 nucleotide sequence: TGTGCCAGCAGCTACATAGGGGTTTACACTGAAGCTTTCTTT.

This chain connects TRBV5-1 to TRBJ2-2; D might be TRBD2 (5 bases). This CDR3 region has 16 residues. The germline V and J ends were trimmed by 6 bases and 4 bases, with 19 bases remaining between them. Germline V CDR1 and CDR2: SGHRS, YFSETQ. The CDR3 region has the DNA TGCGCCAGCACCCTTGGTCAGCTAGCTCGCACCGGGGAGCTGTTTTTT. Amino acids: CASTLGQLARTGELFF.

The CDR3 protein is CASSVRGGATDTQYF. For the CDR3, the DNA is TGTGCCAGCAGCGTACGCGGGGGGGCGACAGATACGCAGTATTTT. The genes are TRBV9 and TRBJ2-3; 9 bases match TRBD2. Germline V gene lookup returns CDR1 SGDLS and CDR2 YYNGEE. The CDR3 contains 15 residues. The J segment lost 3 bases and the V segment lost 1 base, leaving 3 bases of the junction unmatched.

The chain employs TRBV2 and TRBJ2-3; D not resolved. Germline CDR1 reads SNHLY; CDR2 reads FYNNEI. CDR3 length: 14 amino acids. Trimming left V 2 bases short and J 4 bases short, with 10 bases between. CDR3 nucleotide sequence: TGTGCCAGCAGTGAACACTTGAGATCAGATACGCAGTATTTT. Amino acid sequence: CASSEHLRSDTQYF.

This chain links TRBV4-1 with TRBJ2-7; unclear D gene. Germline assignment: CDR1 MGHRA and CDR2 YSYEKL. The CDR3 totals 15 residues. The V and J ends lost 4 bases and 4 bases respectively, with 17 bases between them. CDR3 coding DNA: TGCGCCAGCAGCCGACAAGGCCAGCCTTCTTACGAGCAGTACTTC. Translating it yields CASSRQGQPSYEQYF.

The gene calls are TRBV5-1 and TRBJ1-4; D is possibly TRBD1 (6 bases). V was trimmed by 0 bases and J by 5 bases, leaving 17 bases between them. Germline values: CDR1 SGHRS, CDR2 YFSETQ. The CDR3 has 17 amino acids. The CDR3 DNA reads as TGCGCCAGCAGCTTGGGAGAGGGGACAAACCAAAATGAAAAACTGTTTTTT. Protein product: CASSLGEGTNQNEKLFF.

The CDR3 loop is CAWNQGATYEQYF. The CDR3 nucleotides are TGTGCCTGGAATCAGGGGGCAACCTACGAGCAGTACTTC. The chain links TRBV30 to TRBJ2-7; the match to TRBD1 covers 8 bases. Per the germline V gene, CDR1 is GTSNPN and CDR2 is SVGIG (reference sequence). The CDR3 sequence is 13 residues long. V shed 4 bases, J shed 2 bases, and the junction held 4 bases outside the gene matches.

The rearrangement joins TRBV28 to TRBJ2-1; 8 bases are shared with TRBD2. V lost 2 bases and J lost 8; bases outside the gene matches: 8. CDR1 and CDR2 (germline): MDHEN, SYDVKM. The CDR3 length is 15 residues. The CDR3 DNA reads as TGTGCCAGCAGTTTAAGAGGCGGCGGGGGGCATGAGCAGTTCTTC. Translated, it gives CASSLRGGGGHEQFF.

The V call is TRBV9, the J call TRBJ2-1; 9 nucleotides align to TRBD2. The germline V gene has CDR1 SGDLS and CDR2 YYNGEE. The CDR3 extends over 15 amino acids. The ends lost 4 bases at V and 1 base at J; junction bases unmatched: 3. CDR3 residues: CASSPSGGSYNEQFF. The CDR3 DNA follows: TGTGCCAGCAGCCCGAGCGGGGGGTCCTACAATGAGCAGTTCTTC.

The rearrangement uses TRBV5-1 and TRBJ2-3, with TRBD2 identical over 9 bases. The germline V gene has CDR1 SGHRS and CDR2 YFSETQ. J gave up 5 bases and V 5 bases, and 6 bases lay outside the gene matches. The CDR3 length is 14 residues. The CDR3 protein is CASRASGAEDTQYF. As DNA, the CDR3 is TGCGCCAGCAGGGCTAGCGGGGCGGAAGATACGCAGTATTTT.

This rearrangement joins TRBV2 to TRBJ2-1; D gene uncertain. In germline, CDR1 is SNHLY, CDR2 FYNNEI. The length of the CDR3 is 15 residues. V dropped 1 base and J dropped 0 bases, with 7 bases sitting between them. The DNA of the CDR3 is TGTGCCAGCAGTGAAGGAGTAATCTCCTACAATGAGCAGTTCTTC. Its translation is CASSEGVISYNEQFF.

The chain carries TRBV5-5 and TRBJ2-7; tentatively, D is TRBD1 (6 bases). With 4 bases removed from V and 3 bases from J, the gap between germline ends came to 17 bases. The germline V gene encodes CDR1 SGHKS and CDR2 YYEKEE (reference sequence). The CDR3 is 15 residues long. For the CDR3, the DNA is TGTGCCAGCAGCCCTTCCCCGCAGGGGATCTACGAGCAGTACTTC. Amino acids: CASSPSPQGIYEQYF.

This chain uses TRBV6-4 with TRBJ2-5; D possibly corresponds to TRBD1 (5 bases). The V gene lost 11 bases and the J gene lost 2 bases, with 9 bases spanning the gap. Germline CDR1 MRHNA, CDR2 SNTAGT. The CDR3 has 11 residues. The CDR3 bases are TGTGCCGGGGCCCCACAAGAGACCCAGTACTTC. Protein sequence: CAGAPQETQYF.